The clone carrying this T cell receptor (beta chain) was detected only once. Measured with immunoSEQ multiplex PCR; TCRdb has only the in-frame clones, and not every one. The profile shows around 200,000 clones, 85% of them singletons. Donors of Cohort 3 who recovered were those that had two negative PCRs, clearance, or symptom resolution. The CDR3 runs to 15 residues. V shed 2 bases and J 1 base; nucleotides not matched to a gene: 7. Germline V gene data show CDR1 as SQVTM and CDR2 as ANQGSEA. The sample originates from a study of blood T cell repertoires in COVID-19. About the study: PBMCs, B-cell-depleted T cells, or T cells provided the cDNA or gDNA that made up the material.

The J gene is TRBJ2-7, the V gene TRBV29-1; 8 bases map to TRBD2. The sequencing input was PBMCs or T cells enriched from blood (not recorded which). This clonotype originated in a middle-aged man who had recovered from COVID-19. This CDR3 is CSVETTSGLSYEQYF. The DNA of the CDR3 is TGCAGCGTTGAAACTACTAGCGGACTATCCTACGAGCAGTACTTC.